This T cell receptor beta chain was recorded in a study of control samples from healthy donors and cancer patients. TCRdb's table, derived via immunoSEQ multiplex PCR, lists solely in-frame clones and lacks some. The sample contains under 200,000 clones, 91% of which appear only once. The V gene end was trimmed by 2 bases and the J gene end by 3 bases; junction bases not matched to a gene: 7. Germline V gives CDR1 SGHRS, CDR2 YFSETQ. CDR3 size: 15 residues. The chain joins TRBV5-1 to TRBJ1-2; 7 bases agree with TRBD1. The sequence was collected from a woman aged 25 to 45 in good health. What was sequenced was blood. CDR3 sequence (DNA): TGCGCCAGCAGCTTCGAACAGGGGACGTACTATGGCTACACCTTC. Encoded protein: CASSFEQGTYYGYTF.